Following are 3 T cell receptor beta chains from one sample sequenced in a study of post-analysis software for immune sequencing data. Study-wide results and limits: TRBV5-6, TRBV5-1 and TRBV20-1 belonged to a set of about five TRBV segments that were more frequent in patients than controls.

Each TCR beta cDNA library carried unique molecular identifiers. In TCRdb, the PCR reads were re-called with MiXCR into one record per CDR3 protein. The sample contains roughly 570,000 distinct CDR3 sequences, around 34% of which appear only once. These TCRs are of unknown antigen specificity. Sequenced sample: blood. Receptors were obtained from a girl aged 2-17 years with multiple sclerosis.

The rearrangement joins TRBV7-9 to TRBJ2-7; tentatively, D is TRBD2 (5 bases). Germline CDR1 is SEHNR and CDR2 is FQNEAQ (reference sequence). The CDR3 sequence is 18 residues long. V lost 0 bases and J 0 bases, leaving 18 bases between the germline ends. The CDR3 DNA reads as TGTGCCAGCAGCTTAGCCCAAGGAGGCTCCTTCGCCTCCTACGAGCAGTACTTC. It translates to CASSLAQGGSFASYEQYF.

The rearrangement uses TRBV6-2 or TRBV6-3 and TRBJ2-3, with D possibly matching TRBD2 (6 bases). Trimming took 0 bases from V and 1 from J, leaving 8 bases between them. There are 15 residues in the CDR3. Germline CDR1 and CDR2: MNHEY and SVGEGT. CDR3 protein: CASSYSGTRTDTQYF. CDR3 sequence (DNA): TGTGCCAGCAGTTACTCCGGGACTCGCACAGATACGCAGTATTTT.

The chain has TRBV20-1 and TRBJ2-3; 13 positions match TRBD2. In germline, CDR1 is DFQATT, CDR2 SNEGSKA (reference sequence). The V segment lost 5 bases and the J segment 2 bases; nucleotides outside the gene matches: 10. The CDR3 contains 17 residues. The CDR3 is CSAGIRLAGGPTDTQYF. The DNA for the CDR3 is TGCAGTGCTGGGATCAGACTAGCGGGGGGACCCACAGATACGCAGTATTTT.